The 16 T cell receptor beta chains below were found in one sample sequenced in a study of blood T cell repertoires in COVID-19. Clones were read by immunoSEQ multiplex PCR, and TCRdb kept only the in-frame ones, dropping some. This sample has 42,000 or so clones, with around 80% found just once. Sequenced sample: peripheral blood. These receptors were taken from an elderly man with acute or convalescent COVID-19.

The chain joins TRBV10-1 to TRBJ2-1; perhaps TRBD2 as D (6 bases). CDR1 and CDR2 (germline): WNHNN, SYGVQD (reference sequence). V lost 4 bases to trimming and J lost 11 bases, with 12 bases between them. This CDR3 is built from 12 residues. The DNA of the CDR3 is TGCGCCAGCAGTGCCGGGACTCGGAAGCAGTTCTTC. This gives the protein CASSAGTRKQFF.

This clone has only a few counts. The genes are TRBV10-3 and TRBJ1-3, with a tentative D call TRBD1 (5 bases). Per the germline V gene, CDR1 is ENHRY and CDR2 is SYGVKD. With 8 bases removed from V and 0 bases from J, the gap between germline ends came to 14 bases. The CDR3 sequence is 15 residues long. For the CDR3, the DNA is TGTGCCATCGGGGGGGAAGCTTTCTCTGGAAACACCATATATTTT. As protein: CAIGGEAFSGNTIYF.

The rearrangement joins TRBV2 to TRBJ1-6, with a weak D call TRBD1 (6 bases). This CDR3 has 17 amino acids. Germline assignment: CDR1 SNHLY and CDR2 FYNNEI. Trimming stripped 2 bases from V and 8 bases from J, with 19 bases between. Here the CDR3 reads CASSENGQPLSDSPLHF. CDR3 in DNA: TGTGCCAGCAGTGAAAACGGACAGCCCTTGTCGGATTCACCCCTCCACTTT.

The chain couples TRBV12-3 or TRBV12-4 to TRBJ2-1, with 9 bases lining up with TRBD2. This CDR3 has 13 amino acids. With V trimmed by 6 bases and J by 10 bases, 7 bases remained unmatched. CDR3 nucleotide sequence: TGTGCCAGCAGCCTCTCCCTAGCGGGGGAGCAGTTCTTC. Translating it yields CASSLSLAGEQFF.

V and J are TRBV10-2 and TRBJ2-6; D remains unclear. The CDR3 runs 14 residues. V was pared by 6 bases and J by 2 bases, with 8 bases between. The germline gives CDR1 WSHSY, CDR2 SAAADI. CDR3 coding DNA: TGCGCCAGCAGATCCGTAGCTGGGGCCAACGTCCTGACTTTC. Its translation: CASRSVAGANVLTF.

This clone was seen more than once but under ten times. The chain links TRBV6-4 to TRBJ2-1; TRBD2 might be the D (5 bases). The germline CDR1 and CDR2 sequences are MRHNA and SNTAGT. The CDR3 has 14 amino acids. The V gene lost 7 bases and the J gene lost 6 bases, with 16 bases spanning the gap. CDR3 protein: CASKAAYLTNEQFF. The CDR3 coding sequence is TGTGCCAGCAAAGCGGCCTACCTTACCAATGAGCAGTTCTTC.

The rearrangement links TRBV3-1 (or the pseudogene TRBV3-2) to TRBJ1-1; weak D call: TRBD1 (5 bases). Germline values: CDR1 LGHDT, CDR2 YNNKEL (reference sequence). Trimming cost V 3 bases and J 3 bases, with 14 bases left between them. CDR3 length: 15 amino acids. In DNA form, the CDR3 reads TGTGCCAGCAGCCAGCTGTTGGGGCGCGACACTGAAGCTTTCTTT. It is translated as CASSQLLGRDTEAFF.

The chain combines TRBV29-1 with TRBJ2-3; possible D gene TRBD1, 6 bases. The CDR3 contains 13 residues. Trimming stripped 6 bases from V and 0 bases from J, with 10 bases between. The germline CDR1 and CDR2 sequences are SQVTM and ANQGSEA. CDR3 region: CSVRDTSTDTQYF. The CDR3 DNA follows: TGCAGCGTCAGGGACACTAGCACAGATACGCAGTATTTT.

The CDR3 DNA reads TGTGCCAGCAGTACCTCGAGACTGAACTACGAGCAGTACTTC. It codes for CASSTSRLNYEQYF. This sequence joins TRBV27 and TRBJ2-7; the D is unclear. Trimming took 5 bases from V and 3 from J, leaving 14 bases between them. The CDR3 loop spans 14 amino acids. CDR1 MNHEY and CDR2 SMNVEV come from the germline V gene (reference sequence).

The genes are TRBV24-1 and TRBJ1-2, with D possibly being TRBD1 (5 bases). The CDR3 has 14 residues. Trimming removed 2 bases from V and 6 bases from J, with 12 bases in between. Germline V lookup: CDR1 KGHDR, CDR2 SFDVKD. The CDR3 DNA is TGTGCCACCAGTGATTCGACAGTGCCGGATGGCTACACCTTC. This translates into CATSDSTVPDGYTF.

This clone has only one observation. The gene calls are TRBV11-3 and TRBJ1-3; D is possibly TRBD1 (5 bases). CDR1 and CDR2 from the germline V gene are SGHNT and YENEEA. This CDR3 is built from 14 residues. Trimming removed 2 bases from V and 2 bases from J, with 7 bases in between. CDR3 DNA: TGTGCCAGCAGCTTACAGGGAACTGGAAACACCATATATTTT. Translation gives CASSLQGTGNTIYF.

The CDR3 DNA is TGCGCCAGCAGCTGGACAGGGGAGTATCAGGGCTACACCTTC. It is translated as CASSWTGEYQGYTF. The chain recombines TRBV5-1 with TRBJ1-2; 9 positions match TRBD1. The CDR3 loop spans 14 amino acids. V was pared by 3 bases and J by 8 bases, with 8 bases of the junction left unmatched. The germline CDR1 and CDR2 sequences are SGHRS and YFSETQ. Together with reference TRBV5-1 and TRBJ1-2, the CDR3 gives the full variable domain: KAGVTQTPRYLIKTRGQQVTLSCSPISGHRSVSWYQQTPGQGLQFLFEYFSETQRNKGNFPGRFSGRQFSNSRSEMNVSTLELGDSALYLCASSWTGEYQGYTFGSGTRLTVV.

In DNA, the CDR3 is TGTGCCACCAGCAGCCCGGGACTAGCGGGTTCCAATGAGCAGTTCTTC. Amino acids: CATSSPGLAGSNEQFF. V gene TRBV24-1 combines with J gene TRBJ2-1, with 12 bases fitting TRBD2. Trimming at V came to 7 bases and at J to 6 bases, leaving 9 bases not matched to a gene. CDR3 size: 16 residues. CDR1 KGHDR and CDR2 SFDVKD come from the germline V gene.

This clone has just a few counts. The chain carries TRBV6-5 and TRBJ1-6, with D possibly matching TRBD1 (5 bases). Trimming cost V 8 bases and J 6 bases, with 11 bases left between them. Germline V lookup: CDR1 MNHEY, CDR2 SVGAGI. This CDR3 spans 13 amino acids. In nucleotides, the CDR3 is TGTGCCAGCTGCCGGGACTTTAATTCACCCCTCCACTTT. Its translation: CASCRDFNSPLHF.

J is TRBJ1-1 and V is TRBV5-1; D gene unclear. Germline CDR1 reads SGHRS; CDR2 reads YFSETQ. The V end lost 0 bases, the J end lost 1 base, and 7 bases lay between the germline ends. The CDR3 covers 14 residues. Here the CDR3 reads CASSLVAGNTEAFF. CDR3 nucleotides: TGCGCCAGCAGCTTGGTTGCCGGGAACACTGAAGCTTTCTTT.

The chain recombines TRBV4-1 with TRBJ2-7; D call uncertain. This CDR3 comprises 15 residues. The V gene's germline CDR1 is MGHRA and CDR2 YSYEKL. V lost 1 base, J lost 3 bases, and 13 bases lay in between. The CDR3 DNA follows: TGCGCCAGCAGCCAAGGGCAGGTGACCGACTACGAGCAGTACTTC. It is translated as CASSQGQVTDYEQYF.